The rows below give T cell receptor beta chains drawn from one sample of a study of cytomegalovirus exposure and HLA in healthy donors. Sequenced by immunoSEQ multiplex PCR; TCRdb stores in-frame clones only, minus some. The table has 150,000 or so clones, almost 80% seen once. Sequenced material: PBMCs. All receptors derive from a woman aged 40-49 years in good health and CMV-seropositive. The CDR3 runs from the conserved cysteine through the conserved F or W.

j_gene | v_gene | CDR3aa
TRBJ2-2 | TRBV18 | CASSPPQGPGGQNTGELFF
TRBJ2-2 | TRBV9 | CASSVGLASGTGELFF
TRBJ2-1 | TRBV5-1 | CASSAGQVSSYNEQFF
TRBJ1-5 | TRBV6-1 | CASSEQGAINQPQHF
TRBJ2-1 | TRBV10-1 | CASSVGQGTYEQFF
TRBJ2-7 | TRBV28 | CASSPGQGYSYEQYF
. | TRBV19 | CASSPGLRSYEQYF
TRBJ1-4 | TRBV2 | CASVRSRSDEKLFF
TRBJ2-5 | TRBV5-4 | CASSLGGGGHQETQYF
TRBJ2-7 | TRBV27 | CASSYQGLRDRAAYEQYF
TRBJ2-2 | TRBV6-6 | CASSYSSGFGELFF
TRBJ2-7 | TRBV2 | CASSQGTLGEQYF
TRBJ2-5 | TRBV10-3 | CAISSGTSGGETQYF
TRBJ2-1 | TRBV2 | CASTTSGGPYNEQFF
TRBJ2-5 | TRBV9 | CASSVILWDSQETQYF
TRBJ2-7 | TRBV10-3 | CAISEAGQYEQYF
TRBJ2-1 | TRBV5-6 | CASSARRSGSYNKQFF
TRBJ2-7 | TRBV5-6 | CASSFGVGLNYEQYF
TRBJ2-7 | TRBV2 | CASSARTGPLYEQYF
TRBJ1-5 | TRBV30 | CAWSVPLSRGRNQPQHF
TRBJ1-4 | TRBV30 | CAWNLGATNEKLFF
TRBJ2-7 | TRBV10-2 | CASSDDRTTYEQYF
TRBJ2-6 | TRBV29-1 | CSAGTGISSGANVLTF
TRBJ1-2 | TRBV2 | CASKMQTNYGYTF
TRBJ2-7 | TRBV12-5 | CASGLVLSRTYEQYF
TRBJ1-3 | TRBV19 | CASRIPGHVGNTIYF
TRBJ2-5 | TRBV10-2 | CASSLQETQYF
TRBJ2-1 | TRBV5-4 | CASSPDSDYNEQFF
TRBJ2-6 | TRBV19 | CASSDGNSGANVLTF
TRBJ1-2 | TRBV25-1 | CASSQKEGQGYYGYTF
TRBJ1-1 | TRBV10-3 | CAIRGGRRETEAFF
TRBJ1-5 | TRBV6-5 | CASSRTGHFNQPQHF
TRBJ1-6 | TRBV19 | CASNRGDNSPLHF
TRBJ2-5 | TRBV15 | CATSRGGGGFLETQYF
TRBJ1-1 | TRBV10-3 | CAIRKAPVANTEAFF
TRBJ1-1 | TRBV2 | CASKDRVGTEAFF
TRBJ1-2 | TRBV29-1 | CSVVAGPQHGYTF
TRBJ1-2 | TRBV6-4 | CASSRGRANYGYTF
TRBJ2-7 | TRBV6-1 | CASNIIRDRGHEQYF
TRBJ1-5 | TRBV15 | CATSDRGRGNQPQHF
TRBJ1-2 | TRBV4-1 | CASSQERGTGGISGYTF
TRBJ2-3 | TRBV25-1 | CASSPGTDTQYF
TRBJ2-7 | TRBV9 | CASSVDYRPHEQYF
TRBJ1-5 | TRBV6-5 | CASIGQGANQPQHF
TRBJ1-5 | TRBV6-1 | CASSEMGAQPQHF
TRBJ2-1 | TRBV5-4 | CASSLLSGEQFF
TRBJ2-3 | TRBV7-3 | CASSLRLAGTTDTQYF
TRBJ2-3 | TRBV27 | CASSFLAGTDTQYF
TRBJ1-4 | TRBV27 | CASSPRDSMNEKLFF
TRBJ1-2 | TRBV19 | CASTPLGAYFYGYTF
TRBJ2-1 | TRBV5-4 | CASSLRGDEQFF
TRBJ1-4 | TRBV5-1 | CASSSGGVVEKLFF
TRBJ1-2 | TRBV6-5 | CASSTIQGGGFGYTF
TRBJ2-2 | TRBV10-3 | CAISEWQGDGELFF
TRBJ1-1 | TRBV9 | CASSARQGSSEAFF